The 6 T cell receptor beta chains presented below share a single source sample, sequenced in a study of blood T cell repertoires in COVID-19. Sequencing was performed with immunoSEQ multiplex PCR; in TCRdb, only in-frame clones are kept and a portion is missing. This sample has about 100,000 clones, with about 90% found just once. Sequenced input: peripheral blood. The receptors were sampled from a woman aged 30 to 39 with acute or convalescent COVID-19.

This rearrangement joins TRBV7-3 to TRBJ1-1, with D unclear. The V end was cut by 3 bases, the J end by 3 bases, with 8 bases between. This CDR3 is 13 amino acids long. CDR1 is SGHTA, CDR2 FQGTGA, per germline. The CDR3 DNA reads TGTGCCAGCAGCTTTACCAGGTACACTGAAGCTTTCTTT. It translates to CASSFTRYTEAFF. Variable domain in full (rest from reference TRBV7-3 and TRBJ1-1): GAGVSQTPSNKVTEKGKYVELRCDPISGHTALYWYRQSLGQGPEFLIYFQGTGAADDSGLPNDRFFAVRPEGSVSTLKIQRTERGDSAVYLCASSFTRYTEAFFGQGTRLTVV.

CDR3 loop: CATSRGDSSYEQYF. CDR3 nucleotide sequence: TGTGCCACCAGCAGAGGGGACAGTTCCTACGAGCAGTACTTC. The V gene is TRBV15, the J gene TRBJ2-7, with 7 bases fitting TRBD1. V shed 1 base and J 1 base; nucleotides not matched to a gene: 1. This CDR3 contains 14 residues. Per the germline V gene, CDR1 is LNHNV and CDR2 is YYDKDF (reference sequence). The full variable domain, its missing parts supplied by reference TRBV15 and TRBJ2-7, is DAMVIQNPRYQVTQFGKPVTLSCSQTLNHNVMYWYQQKSSQAPKLLFHYYDKDFNNEADTPDNFQSRRPNTSFCFLDIRSPGLGDTAMYLCATSRGDSSYEQYFGPGTRLTVT.

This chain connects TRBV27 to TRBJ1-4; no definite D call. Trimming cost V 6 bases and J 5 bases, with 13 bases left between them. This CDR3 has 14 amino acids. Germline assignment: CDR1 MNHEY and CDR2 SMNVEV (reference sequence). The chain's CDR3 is CASRDPGRNEKLFF. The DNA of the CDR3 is TGTGCCAGCAGAGACCCAGGAAGAAATGAAAAACTGTTTTTT. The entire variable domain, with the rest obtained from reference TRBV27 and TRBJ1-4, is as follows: EAQVTQNPRYLITVTGKKLTVTCSQNMNHEYMSWYRQDPGLGLRQIYYSMNVEVTDKGDVPEGYKVSRKEKRNFPLILESPSPNQTSLYFCASRDPGRNEKLFFGSGTQLSVL.

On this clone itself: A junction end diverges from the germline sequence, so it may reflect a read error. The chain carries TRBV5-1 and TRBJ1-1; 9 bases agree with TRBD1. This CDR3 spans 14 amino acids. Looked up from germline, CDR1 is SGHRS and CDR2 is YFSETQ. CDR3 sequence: CASSLGGRGQGSLF. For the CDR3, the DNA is TGCGCCAGCAGCTTGGGAGGTAGGGGACAGGGCTCTCTCTTT.

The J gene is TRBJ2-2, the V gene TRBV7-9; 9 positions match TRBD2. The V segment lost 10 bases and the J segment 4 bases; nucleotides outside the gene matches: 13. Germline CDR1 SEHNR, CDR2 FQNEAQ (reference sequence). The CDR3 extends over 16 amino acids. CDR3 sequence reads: CAMLDGLAGPTGELFF. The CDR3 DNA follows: TGTGCCATGCTTGATGGGCTAGCGGGACCCACCGGGGAGCTGTTTTTT.

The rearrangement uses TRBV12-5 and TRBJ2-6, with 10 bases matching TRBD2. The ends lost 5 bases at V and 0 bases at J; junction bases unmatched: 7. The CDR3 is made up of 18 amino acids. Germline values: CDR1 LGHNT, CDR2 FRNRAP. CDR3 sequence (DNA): TGTGCTAGTGGTCCTGGACTAGCGGTGAGCTCTGGGGCCAACGTCCTGACTTTC. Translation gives CASGPGLAVSSGANVLTF.